The 13 T cell receptor beta chains below come from one sample, sequenced in a study of T cell clusters in autoimmune cytopenias. Multiplex touch-down PCR amplified TRB using TRB-A and TRB-B pools in one tube. TCRdb reprocessed the multiplex PCR reads and stores each CDR3 protein as one record, lacking DNA. This listing includes around 7,000 distinct CDR3 sequences. Each sample's input was 250 to 300 ng genomic DNA, 40,000 or so genome equivalents. The sample was also linked to a second study, of T cell repertoires in aging, cancer and after chemotherapy.

Sample: peripheral blood. The receptor set was obtained from a human donor in good health.

V gene TRBV6-2 or TRBV6-3 combines with J gene TRBJ2-2; TCRdb reports TRBD1, a call that lacks DNA to check it against. The germline V gene has CDR1 MNHEY and CDR2 SVGEGT. This CDR3 has 15 residues. This CDR3 is CASSYTGEETGELFF.

Considering frequency, this clonotype is medium-sized. V usage is TRBV12-3 or TRBV12-4 and J usage is TRBJ1-6; there is no DNA to check the TCRdb D call of TRBD1. This CDR3 contains 15 residues. The CDR3 region is CASSPPGQINSPLHF.

This chain joins TRBV11-1 and TRBJ1-2; the D gene TCRdb calls, TRBD1, cannot be checked with no DNA. The CDR3 runs 14 residues. Per the germline V gene, CDR1 is SGHAT and CDR2 is FQDESV (reference sequence). This CDR3 is CASSLVQGCSGYTF.

The chain couples TRBV27 to TRBJ2-7; the TCRdb call, TRBD2, lacks DNA for checking. This CDR3 comprises 16 residues. Germline-derived CDR1 and CDR2 are MNHEY and SMNVEV (reference sequence). CDR3 loop: CASSWDNRREAYEQYF.

The chain is built from TRBV30 and TRBJ2-2. The CDR3 is made up of 11 amino acids. From germline, CDR1 is GTSNPN and CDR2 SVGIG (reference sequence). The CDR3 here is CAWSPIRELFF.

This chain connects TRBV6-1 to TRBJ2-2; TCRdb picks TRBD1, but there is no DNA to check that call. This CDR3 is 19 amino acids long. CDR1 is MNHNS, CDR2 SASEGT, per germline. This CDR3 reads CASSEKGGSRYTNTGELFF.

The rearrangement uses TRBV5-1 and TRBJ2-3. CDR1 and CDR2 (germline): SGHRS, YFSETQ. CDR3 length equals 13 residues. The CDR3 sequence: CASSFGGTDTQYF.

This clonotype shows up as medium-sized (0.01 to 0.1%) by frequency. The CDR3: CASSMGVNEQFF. The chain combines TRBV19 with TRBJ2-1; TCRdb calls TRBD1, which cannot be checked without DNA. This CDR3 has 12 residues. Germline V gene lookup returns CDR1 LNHDA and CDR2 SQIVND (reference sequence).

This chain connects TRBV6-6 to TRBJ2-3; TCRdb designates TRBD2, a call that cannot be tested without DNA. The CDR3 is made up of 16 amino acids. From germline, CDR1 is MNHNY and CDR2 SVGAGI (reference sequence). CDR3: CASSYPTSGYEGTQYF.

This chain joins TRBV5-5 and TRBJ1-5. The germline V gene encodes CDR1 SGHKS and CDR2 YYEKEE (reference sequence). This CDR3 is 14 amino acids long. CDR3 amino acids: CASSWDNGNQPQHF.

This clonotype is deemed medium-sized by its frequency. V usage is TRBV19 and J usage is TRBJ1-1; TCRdb names TRBD1, which stays unverified in the absence of DNA. The CDR3 is made up of 14 amino acids. Looked up from germline, CDR1 is LNHDA and CDR2 is SQIVND (reference sequence). CDR3 sequence: CASRPLVGSTEAFF.

V usage is TRBV5-6 and J usage is TRBJ1-2; there is no DNA to check the TCRdb D call of TRBD1. Germline loops: CDR1 SGHDT, CDR2 YYEEEE. The length of the CDR3 is 14 residues. The CDR3: CASSPRTGFDGYTF.

V usage is TRBV7-6 and J usage is TRBJ1-4; TCRdb's D gene call, TRBD1, goes unchecked for lack of DNA. The germline V gene has CDR1 SGHVS and CDR2 FNYEAQ. The CDR3 runs to 14 residues. The CDR3 region is CASSLRGPNEKLFF.